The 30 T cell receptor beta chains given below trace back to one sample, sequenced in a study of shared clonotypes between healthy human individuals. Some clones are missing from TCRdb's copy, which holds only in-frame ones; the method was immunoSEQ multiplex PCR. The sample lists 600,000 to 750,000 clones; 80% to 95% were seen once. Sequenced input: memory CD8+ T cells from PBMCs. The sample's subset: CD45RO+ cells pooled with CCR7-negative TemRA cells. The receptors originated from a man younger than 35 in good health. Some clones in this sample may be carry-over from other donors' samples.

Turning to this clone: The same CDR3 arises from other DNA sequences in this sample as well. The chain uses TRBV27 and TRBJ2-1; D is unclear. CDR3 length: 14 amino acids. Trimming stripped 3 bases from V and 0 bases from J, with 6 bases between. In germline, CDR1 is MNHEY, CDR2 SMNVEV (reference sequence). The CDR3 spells CASSLRSSYNEQFF. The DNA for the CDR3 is TGTGCCAGCAGTTTGAGGAGCTCCTACAATGAGCAGTTCTTC.

The CDR3 loop reads CAVPSSSYNEQFF. CDR3 sequence (DNA): TGTGCCGTTCCCTCTAGCTCCTACAATGAGCAGTTCTTC. V gene TRBV5-8 combines with J gene TRBJ2-1; D is unresolved. Germline V lookup: CDR1 SGHTS, CDR2 YDEGEE. Trimming cost V 10 bases and J 0 bases, with 11 bases left between them. The CDR3 runs to 13 residues.

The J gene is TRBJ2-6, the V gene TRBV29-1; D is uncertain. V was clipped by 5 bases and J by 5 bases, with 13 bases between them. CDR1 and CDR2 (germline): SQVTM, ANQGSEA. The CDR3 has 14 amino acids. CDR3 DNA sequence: TGCAGCGTTCCTGACCTTGACAGGGCCAACGTCCTGACTTTC. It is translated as CSVPDLDRANVLTF.

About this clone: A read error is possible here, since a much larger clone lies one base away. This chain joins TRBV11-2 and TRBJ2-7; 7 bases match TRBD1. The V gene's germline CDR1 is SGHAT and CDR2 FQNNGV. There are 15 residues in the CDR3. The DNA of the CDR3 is TGTGCCAGCAGCCCCGTTATAGGGGGCCACTACGAGCAGTGCTTC. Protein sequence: CASSPVIGGHYEQCF.

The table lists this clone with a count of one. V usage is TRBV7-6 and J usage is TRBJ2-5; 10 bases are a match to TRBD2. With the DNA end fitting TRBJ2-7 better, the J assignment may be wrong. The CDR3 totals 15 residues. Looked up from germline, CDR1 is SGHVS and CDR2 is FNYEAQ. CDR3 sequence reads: CASSLAASGRSEQYF. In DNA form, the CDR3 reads TGTGCCAGCAGCTTGGCCGCTAGCGGGAGAAGCGAGCAGTACTTC.

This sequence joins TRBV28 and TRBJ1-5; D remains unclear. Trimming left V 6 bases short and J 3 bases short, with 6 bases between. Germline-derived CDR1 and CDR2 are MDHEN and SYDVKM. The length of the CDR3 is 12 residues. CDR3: CASRVYNQPQHF. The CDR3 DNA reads TGTGCCAGCAGGGTTTACAATCAGCCCCAGCATTTT.

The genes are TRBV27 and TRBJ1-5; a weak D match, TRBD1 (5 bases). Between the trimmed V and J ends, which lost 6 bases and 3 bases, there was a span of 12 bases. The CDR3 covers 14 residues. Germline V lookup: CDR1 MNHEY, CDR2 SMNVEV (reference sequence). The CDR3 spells CASSPGRHNQPQHF. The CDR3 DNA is TGTGCCAGCAGCCCGGGACGCCACAATCAGCCCCAGCATTTT.

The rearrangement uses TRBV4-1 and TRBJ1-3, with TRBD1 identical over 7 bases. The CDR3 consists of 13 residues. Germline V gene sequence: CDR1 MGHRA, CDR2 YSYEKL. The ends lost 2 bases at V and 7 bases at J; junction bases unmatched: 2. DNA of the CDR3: TGCGCCAGCAGCCAAACACAGGGGAACACCATATATTTT. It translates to CASSQTQGNTIYF.

The CDR3 nucleotides are TGTGCCAGCAGCGTAGGGCCCGGACCGCCGGCGGACACCATATATTTT. Protein sequence: CASSVGPGPPADTIYF. V is TRBV9 and J is TRBJ1-3; no firm D call. Germline loops: CDR1 SGDLS, CDR2 YYNGEE. V lost 0 bases and J lost 8, with 18 bases in between. This CDR3 is 16 amino acids long.

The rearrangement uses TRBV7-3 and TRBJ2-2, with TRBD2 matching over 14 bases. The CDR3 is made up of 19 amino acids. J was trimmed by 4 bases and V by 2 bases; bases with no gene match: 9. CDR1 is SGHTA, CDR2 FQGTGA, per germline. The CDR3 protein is CASSLRLAGGYSGTGELFF. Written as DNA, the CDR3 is TGTGCCAGCAGCTTACGACTAGCGGGAGGGTATTCGGGCACCGGGGAGCTGTTTTTT.

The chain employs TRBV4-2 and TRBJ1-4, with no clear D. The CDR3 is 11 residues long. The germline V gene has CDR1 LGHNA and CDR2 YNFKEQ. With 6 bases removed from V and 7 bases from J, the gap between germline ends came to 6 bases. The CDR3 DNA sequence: TGTGCCAGCAGGGAAGGTGAAAAACTGTTTTTT. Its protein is CASREGEKLFF.

The CDR3 DNA is TGTGCCAGCCCTATCCGGGGGACAGGGGGCACAGATACGCAGTATTTT. Residues: CASPIRGTGGTDTQYF. The V call is TRBV4-2, the J call TRBJ2-3, with 10 bases identical to TRBD1. V lost 8 bases, J lost 1 base, and 9 bases stayed unmatched. This CDR3 has 16 residues. Germline V gene data show CDR1 as LGHNA and CDR2 as YNFKEQ.

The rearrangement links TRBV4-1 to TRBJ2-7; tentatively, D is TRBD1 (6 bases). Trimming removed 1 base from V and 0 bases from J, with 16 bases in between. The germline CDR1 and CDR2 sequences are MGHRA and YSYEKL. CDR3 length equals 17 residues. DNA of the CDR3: TGCGCCAGCAGCCAAGTTCTTCGAACAGGGAACTCCTACGAGCAGTACTTC. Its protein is CASSQVLRTGNSYEQYF.

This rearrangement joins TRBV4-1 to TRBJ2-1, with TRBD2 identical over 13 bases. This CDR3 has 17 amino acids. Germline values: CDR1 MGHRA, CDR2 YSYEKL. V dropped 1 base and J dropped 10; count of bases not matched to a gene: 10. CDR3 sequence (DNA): TGCGCCAGCAGCCAAGGTACAGGAGGACTAGCGGGGGTGGAGCAGTTCTTC. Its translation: CASSQGTGGLAGVEQFF.

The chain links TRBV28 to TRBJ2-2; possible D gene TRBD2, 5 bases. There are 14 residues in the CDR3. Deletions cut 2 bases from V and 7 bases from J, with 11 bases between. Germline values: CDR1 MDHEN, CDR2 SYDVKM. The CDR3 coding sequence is TGTGCCAGCAGTTTAGCACTAGATGGCGGGGAGCTGTTTTTT. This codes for CASSLALDGGELFF.

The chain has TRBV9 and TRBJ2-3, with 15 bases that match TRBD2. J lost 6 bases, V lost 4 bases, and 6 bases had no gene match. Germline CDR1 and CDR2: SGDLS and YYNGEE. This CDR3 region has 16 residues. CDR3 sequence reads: CASSHGLAGGPDTQYF. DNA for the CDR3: TGTGCCAGCAGCCACGGACTAGCGGGAGGGCCCGATACGCAGTATTTT.

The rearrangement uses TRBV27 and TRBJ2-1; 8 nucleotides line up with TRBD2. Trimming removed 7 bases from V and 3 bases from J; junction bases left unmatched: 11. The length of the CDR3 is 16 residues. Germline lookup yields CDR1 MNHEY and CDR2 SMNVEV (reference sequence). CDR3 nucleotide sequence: TGTGCCAGCACCCCGGCTAGCGGGCGGAGCTACAATGAGCAGTTCTTC. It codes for CASTPASGRSYNEQFF.

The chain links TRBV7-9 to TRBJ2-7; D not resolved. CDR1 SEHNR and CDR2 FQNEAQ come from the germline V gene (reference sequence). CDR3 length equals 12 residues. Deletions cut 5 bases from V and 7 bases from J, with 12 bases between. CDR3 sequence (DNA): TGTGCCAGCAGCGCTCCGATCGGAGAGCAGTACTTC. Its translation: CASSAPIGEQYF.

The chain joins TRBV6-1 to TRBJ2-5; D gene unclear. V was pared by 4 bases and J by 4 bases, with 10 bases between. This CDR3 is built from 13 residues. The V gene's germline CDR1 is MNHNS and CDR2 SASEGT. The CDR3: CASSAVPPETQYF. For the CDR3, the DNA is TGTGCCAGCAGTGCGGTTCCCCCAGAGACCCAGTACTTC.

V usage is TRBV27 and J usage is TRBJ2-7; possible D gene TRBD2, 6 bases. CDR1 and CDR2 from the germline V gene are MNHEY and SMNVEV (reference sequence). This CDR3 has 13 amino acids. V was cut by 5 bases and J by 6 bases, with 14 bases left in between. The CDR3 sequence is CASSHRGGVEQYF. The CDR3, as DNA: TGTGCCAGCAGTCATCGCGGAGGGGTCGAGCAGTACTTC.

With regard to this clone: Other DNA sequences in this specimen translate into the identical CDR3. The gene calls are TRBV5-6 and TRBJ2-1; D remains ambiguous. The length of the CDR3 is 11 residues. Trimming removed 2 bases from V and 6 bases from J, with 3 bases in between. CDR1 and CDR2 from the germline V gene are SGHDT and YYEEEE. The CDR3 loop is CASSLANEQFF. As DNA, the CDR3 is TGTGCCAGCAGCTTAGCCAATGAGCAGTTCTTC. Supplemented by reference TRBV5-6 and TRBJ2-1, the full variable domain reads DAGVTQSPTHLIKTRGQQVTLRCSPKSGHDTVSWYQQALGQGPQFIFQYYEEEERQRGNFPDRFSGHQFPNYSSELNVNALLLGDSALYLCASSLANEQFFGPGTRLTVL.

CDR3 bases: TGTGCCAGCAGCCCATCACTAGCGGCTGCCTACGAGCAGTACTTC. It yields the protein CASSPSLAAAYEQYF. V usage is TRBV4-2 and J usage is TRBJ2-7; 8 bases match TRBD2. CDR1 and CDR2 (germline): LGHNA, YNFKEQ. Trimming removed 4 bases from V and 2 bases from J; junction bases left unmatched: 7. The CDR3 sequence is 15 residues long.

CDR3 coding DNA: TGTGCCAGCAGTAAGACTAGCGGGACGGTTGTAGAGCAGTACTTC. It specifies CASSKTSGTVVEQYF. This sequence joins TRBV27 and TRBJ2-7; TRBD2 agrees at 11 bases. The length of the CDR3 is 15 residues. CDR1 and CDR2 (germline): MNHEY, SMNVEV (reference sequence). J gave up 7 bases and V 5 bases, and 10 bases lay outside the gene matches.

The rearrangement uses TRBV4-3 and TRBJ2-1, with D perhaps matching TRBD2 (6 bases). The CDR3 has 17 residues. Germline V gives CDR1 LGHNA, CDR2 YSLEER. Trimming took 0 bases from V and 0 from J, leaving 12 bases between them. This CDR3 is CASSQEWGVSSYNEQFF. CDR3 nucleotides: TGCGCCAGCAGCCAAGAATGGGGGGTGAGCTCCTACAATGAGCAGTTCTTC.

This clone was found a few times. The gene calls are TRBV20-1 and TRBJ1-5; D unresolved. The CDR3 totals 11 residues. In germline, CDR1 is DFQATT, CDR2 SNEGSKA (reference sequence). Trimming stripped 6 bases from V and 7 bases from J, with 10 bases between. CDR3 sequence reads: CSARKGQPQHF. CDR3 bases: TGCAGTGCACGGAAAGGGCAGCCCCAGCATTTT.

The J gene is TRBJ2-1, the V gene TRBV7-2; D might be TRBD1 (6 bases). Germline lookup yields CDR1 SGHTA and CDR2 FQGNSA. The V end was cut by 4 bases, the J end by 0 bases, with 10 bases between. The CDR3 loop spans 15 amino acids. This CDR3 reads CASSSYRDSYNEQFF. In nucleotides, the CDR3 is TGTGCCAGCAGCTCGTACAGGGACTCCTACAATGAGCAGTTCTTC. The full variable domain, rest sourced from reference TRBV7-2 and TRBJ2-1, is GAGVSQSPSNKVTEKGKDVELRCDPISGHTALYWYRQSLGQGLEFLIYFQGNSAPDKSGLPSDRFSAERTGGSVSTLTIQRTQQEDSAVYLCASSSYRDSYNEQFFGPGTRLTVL.

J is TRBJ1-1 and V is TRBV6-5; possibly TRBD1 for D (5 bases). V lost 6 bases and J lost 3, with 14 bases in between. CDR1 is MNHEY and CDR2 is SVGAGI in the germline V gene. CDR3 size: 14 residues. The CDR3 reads CASSITGGDTEAFF. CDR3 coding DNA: TGTGCCAGCAGCATTACAGGCGGGGACACTGAAGCTTTCTTT.

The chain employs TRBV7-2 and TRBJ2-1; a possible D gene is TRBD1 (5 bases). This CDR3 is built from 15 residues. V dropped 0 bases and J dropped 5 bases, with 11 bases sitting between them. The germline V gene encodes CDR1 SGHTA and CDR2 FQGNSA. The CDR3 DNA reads TGTGCCAGCAGCTTAGCGGGCAGGGCCAACAATGAGCAGTTCTTC. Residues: CASSLAGRANNEQFF.

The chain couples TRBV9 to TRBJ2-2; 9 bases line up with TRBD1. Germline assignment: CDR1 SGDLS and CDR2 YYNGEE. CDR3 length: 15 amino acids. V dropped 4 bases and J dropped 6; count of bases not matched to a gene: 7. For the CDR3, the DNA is TGTGCCAGCAGCTCGGGACAGGGAGTCGCCGGGGAGCTGTTTTTT. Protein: CASSSGQGVAGELFF. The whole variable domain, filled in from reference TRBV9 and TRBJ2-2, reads DSGVTQTPKHLITATGQRVTLRCSPRSGDLSVYWYQQSLDQGLQFLIQYYNGEERAKGNILERFSAQQFPDLHSELNLSSLELGDSALYFCASSSGQGVAGELFFGEGSRLTVL.

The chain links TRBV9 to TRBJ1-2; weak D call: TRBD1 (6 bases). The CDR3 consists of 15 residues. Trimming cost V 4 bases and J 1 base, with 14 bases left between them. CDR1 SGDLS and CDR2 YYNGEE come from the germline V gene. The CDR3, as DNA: TGTGCCAGCAGCTCAGGGGCAGGGAATAACTATGGCTACACCTTC. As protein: CASSSGAGNNYGYTF.